This T cell receptor beta chain was sequenced in a study of kidney transplant recipient with SARS-CoV-2 infection. There are many counts of this clonotype. Trimming took 4 bases from V and 7 from J; bases not matched to a gene: 11. The CDR3 totals 15 residues. TCRdb processed the reads anew with MiXCR; each CDR3 protein has one entry. The repertoire includes 250,000 or so distinct CDR3 sequences, more than 25% of them detected once, and roughly 7% sits in the top ten. The TCR originated in a male patient between 25 and 40 years old who had COVID-19 and was a kidney transplant recipient. The graft donor may have given rise to some T cells. The sequences come from a blood sample, collected at baseline and on day 111 from a kidney transplant recipient. The rearrangement links TRBV23-1 to TRBJ2-7; 9 positions match TRBD2. TRBV23-1 is recorded as an ORF, its role being uncertain. CDR3 bases: TGCGCCAGCAGTCTATATAGCGGGAGAAAACTTGAGCAGTACTTC. It codes for CASSLYSGRKLEQYF.